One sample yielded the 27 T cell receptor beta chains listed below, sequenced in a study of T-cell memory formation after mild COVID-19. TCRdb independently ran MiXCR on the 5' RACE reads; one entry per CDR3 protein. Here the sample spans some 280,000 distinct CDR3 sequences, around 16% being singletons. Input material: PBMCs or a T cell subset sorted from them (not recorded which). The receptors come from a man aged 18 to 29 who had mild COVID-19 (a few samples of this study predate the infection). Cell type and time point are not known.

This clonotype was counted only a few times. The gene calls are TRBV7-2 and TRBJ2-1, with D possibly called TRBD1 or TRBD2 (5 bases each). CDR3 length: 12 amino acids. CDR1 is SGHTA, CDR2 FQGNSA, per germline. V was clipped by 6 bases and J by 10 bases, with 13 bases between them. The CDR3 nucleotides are TGTGCCAGCAGACCCCGGGGCGGAGAGCAGTTCTTC. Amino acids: CASRPRGGEQFF.

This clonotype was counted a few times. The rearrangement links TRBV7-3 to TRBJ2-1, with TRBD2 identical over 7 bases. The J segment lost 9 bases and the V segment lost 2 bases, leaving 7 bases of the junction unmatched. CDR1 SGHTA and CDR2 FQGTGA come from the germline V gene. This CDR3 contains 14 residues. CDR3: CASSLQGLFVEQFF. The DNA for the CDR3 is TGTGCCAGCAGCTTACAGGGACTATTTGTTGAGCAGTTCTTC.

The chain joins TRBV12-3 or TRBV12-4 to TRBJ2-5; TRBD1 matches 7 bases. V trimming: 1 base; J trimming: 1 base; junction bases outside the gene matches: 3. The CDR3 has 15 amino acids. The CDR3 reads CASSLGTGPQETQYF. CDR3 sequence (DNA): TGTGCCAGCAGTTTAGGGACAGGCCCCCAAGAGACCCAGTACTTC.

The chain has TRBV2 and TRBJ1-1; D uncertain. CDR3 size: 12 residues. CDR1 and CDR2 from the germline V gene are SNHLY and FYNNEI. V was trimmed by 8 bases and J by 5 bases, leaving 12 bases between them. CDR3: CASGPRKTEAFF. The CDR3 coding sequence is TGTGCCAGCGGGCCAAGGAAGACTGAAGCTTTCTTT.

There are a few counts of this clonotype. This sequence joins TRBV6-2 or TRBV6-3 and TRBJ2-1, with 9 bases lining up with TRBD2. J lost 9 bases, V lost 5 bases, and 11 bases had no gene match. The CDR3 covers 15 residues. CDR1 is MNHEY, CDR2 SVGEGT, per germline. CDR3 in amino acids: CASSTVPGLASEQFF. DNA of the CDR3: TGTGCCAGCAGTACAGTCCCGGGACTAGCTAGTGAGCAGTTCTTC.

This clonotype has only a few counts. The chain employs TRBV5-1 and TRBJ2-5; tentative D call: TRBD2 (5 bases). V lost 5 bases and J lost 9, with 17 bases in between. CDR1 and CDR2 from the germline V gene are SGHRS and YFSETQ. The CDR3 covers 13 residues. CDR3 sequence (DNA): TGCGCCAGCAGGGGAGTCCCGAGTGGAGCCCAGTACTTC. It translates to CASRGVPSGAQYF.

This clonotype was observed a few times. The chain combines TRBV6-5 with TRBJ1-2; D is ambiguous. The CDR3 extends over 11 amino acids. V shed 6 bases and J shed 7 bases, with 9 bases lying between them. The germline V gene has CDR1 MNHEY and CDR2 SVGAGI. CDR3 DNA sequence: TGTGCCAGCAGGGAAGACGCTGGCTACACCTTC. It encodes CASREDAGYTF.

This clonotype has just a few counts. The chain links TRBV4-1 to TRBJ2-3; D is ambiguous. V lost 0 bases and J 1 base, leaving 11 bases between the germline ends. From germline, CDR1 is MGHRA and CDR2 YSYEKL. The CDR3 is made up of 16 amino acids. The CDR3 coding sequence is TGCGCCAGCAGCCAAGATCGTGGCGTAGGCACAGATACGCAGTATTTT. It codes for CASSQDRGVGTDTQYF.

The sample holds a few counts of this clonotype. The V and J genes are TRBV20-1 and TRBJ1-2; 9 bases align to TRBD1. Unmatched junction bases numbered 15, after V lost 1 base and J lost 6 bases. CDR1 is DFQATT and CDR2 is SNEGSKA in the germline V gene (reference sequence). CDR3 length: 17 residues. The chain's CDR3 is CSARATPGQGVHHGYTF. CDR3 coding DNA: TGCAGTGCTAGAGCGACGCCGGGACAGGGCGTTCACCATGGCTACACCTTC.

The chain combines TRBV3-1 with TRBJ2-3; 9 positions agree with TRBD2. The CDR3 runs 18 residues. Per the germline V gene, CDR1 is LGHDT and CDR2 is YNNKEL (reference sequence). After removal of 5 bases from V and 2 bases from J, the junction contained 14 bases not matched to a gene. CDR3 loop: CASSTGTSILRVTDTQYF. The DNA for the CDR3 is TGTGCCAGCAGCACCGGGACTAGCATTCTCCGGGTCACAGATACGCAGTATTTT.

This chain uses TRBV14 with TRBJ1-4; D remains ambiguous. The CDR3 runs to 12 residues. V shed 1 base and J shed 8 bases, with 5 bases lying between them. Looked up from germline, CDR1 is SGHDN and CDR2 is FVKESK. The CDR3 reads CASSQVSEKLFF. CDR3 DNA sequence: TGTGCCAGCAGCCAAGTTAGCGAAAAACTGTTTTTT.

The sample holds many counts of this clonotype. CDR3 nucleotide sequence: TGCGCCAGCAGCCAAGAGGGACAGGGGGTGACGACAGATACGCAGTATTTT. Translated: CASSQEGQGVTTDTQYF. The chain recombines TRBV4-3 with TRBJ2-3; 11 nucleotides align to TRBD1. This CDR3 region has 17 residues. The ends lost 0 bases at V and 3 bases at J; junction bases unmatched: 5. The germline V gene has CDR1 LGHNA and CDR2 YSLEER.

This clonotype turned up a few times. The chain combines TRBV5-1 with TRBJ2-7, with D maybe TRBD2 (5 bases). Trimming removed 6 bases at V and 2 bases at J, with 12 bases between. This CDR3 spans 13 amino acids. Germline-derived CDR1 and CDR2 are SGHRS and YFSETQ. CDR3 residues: CASKTPGAYEQYF. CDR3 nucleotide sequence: TGCGCCAGCAAGACCCCCGGGGCCTACGAGCAGTACTTC.

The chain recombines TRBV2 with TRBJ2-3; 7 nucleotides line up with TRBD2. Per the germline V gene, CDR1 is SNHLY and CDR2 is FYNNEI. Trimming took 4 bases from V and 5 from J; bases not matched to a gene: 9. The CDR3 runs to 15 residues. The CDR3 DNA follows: TGTGCCAGCAGTGCGATAAGCGGGGTCCAAGATACGCAGTATTTT. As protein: CASSAISGVQDTQYF.

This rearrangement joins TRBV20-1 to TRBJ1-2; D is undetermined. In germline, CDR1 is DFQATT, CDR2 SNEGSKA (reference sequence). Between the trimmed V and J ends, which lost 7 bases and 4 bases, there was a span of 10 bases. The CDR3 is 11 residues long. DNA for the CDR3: TGCAGTGGGGCTGGAGGCTATGGCTACACCTTC. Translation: CSGAGGYGYTF.

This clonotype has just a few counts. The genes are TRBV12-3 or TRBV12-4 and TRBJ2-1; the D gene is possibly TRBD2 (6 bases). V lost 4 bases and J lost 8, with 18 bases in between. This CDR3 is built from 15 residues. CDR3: CASSSGPSEVDEQFF. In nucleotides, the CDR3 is TGTGCCAGCAGTTCGGGGCCTAGCGAAGTCGATGAGCAGTTCTTC.

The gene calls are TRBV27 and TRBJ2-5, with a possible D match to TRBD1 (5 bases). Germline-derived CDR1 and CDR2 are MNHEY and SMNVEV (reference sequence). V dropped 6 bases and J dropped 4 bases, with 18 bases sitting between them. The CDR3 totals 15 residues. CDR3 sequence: CASSRTQGWPETQYF. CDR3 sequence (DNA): TGTGCCAGCAGCAGAACCCAGGGCTGGCCAGAGACCCAGTACTTC.

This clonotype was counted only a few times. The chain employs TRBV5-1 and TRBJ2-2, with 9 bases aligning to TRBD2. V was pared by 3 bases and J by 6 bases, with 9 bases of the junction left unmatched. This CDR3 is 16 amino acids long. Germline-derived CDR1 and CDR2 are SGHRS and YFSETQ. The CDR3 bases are TGCGCCAGCAGCTGGTCAGCGGGAGGAGGAGCCGGGGAGCTGTTTTTT. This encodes CASSWSAGGGAGELFF.

The CDR3 coding sequence is TGCAGCGTCGCTTGGGCCCCGAACACTGAAGCTTTCTTT. Translating gives CSVAWAPNTEAFF. This rearrangement joins TRBV29-1 to TRBJ1-1; unclear D gene. V lost 6 bases, J lost 1 base, and 12 bases lay in between. Germline V lookup: CDR1 SQVTM, CDR2 ANQGSEA. CDR3 size: 13 residues.

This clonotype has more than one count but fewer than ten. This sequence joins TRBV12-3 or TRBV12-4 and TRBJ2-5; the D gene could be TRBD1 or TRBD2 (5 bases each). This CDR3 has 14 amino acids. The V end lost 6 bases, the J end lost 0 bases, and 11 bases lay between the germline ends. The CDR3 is CASRTGTYQETQYF. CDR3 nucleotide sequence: TGTGCCAGCAGGACCGGGACCTACCAAGAGACCCAGTACTTC.

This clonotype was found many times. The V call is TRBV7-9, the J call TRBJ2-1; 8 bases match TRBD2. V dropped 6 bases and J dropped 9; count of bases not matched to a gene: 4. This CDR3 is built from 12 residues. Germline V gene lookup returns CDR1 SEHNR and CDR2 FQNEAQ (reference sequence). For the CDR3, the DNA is TGTGCCAGCAGTCTTACTAGCGGTGAGCAGTTCTTC. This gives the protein CASSLTSGEQFF.

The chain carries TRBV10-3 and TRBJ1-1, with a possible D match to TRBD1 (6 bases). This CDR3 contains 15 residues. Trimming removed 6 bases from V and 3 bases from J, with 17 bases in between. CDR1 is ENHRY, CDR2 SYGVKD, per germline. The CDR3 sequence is CAISPSQGIYTEAFF. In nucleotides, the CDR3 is TGTGCCATCAGCCCCTCCCAGGGGATCTACACTGAAGCTTTCTTT.

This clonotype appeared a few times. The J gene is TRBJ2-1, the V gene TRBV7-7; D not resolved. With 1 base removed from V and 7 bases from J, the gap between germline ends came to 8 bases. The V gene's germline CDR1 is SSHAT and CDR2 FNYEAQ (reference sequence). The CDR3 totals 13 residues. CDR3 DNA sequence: TGTGCCAGCAGCTTAGGGGCCAGAAATGAGCAGTTCTTC. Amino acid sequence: CASSLGARNEQFF.

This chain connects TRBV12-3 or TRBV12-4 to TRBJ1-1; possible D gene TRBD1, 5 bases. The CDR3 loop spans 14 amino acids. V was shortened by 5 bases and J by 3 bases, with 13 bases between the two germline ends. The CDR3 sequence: CASSPTTAYTEAFF. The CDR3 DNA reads TGTGCCAGCAGTCCTACGACAGCTTACACTGAAGCTTTCTTT.

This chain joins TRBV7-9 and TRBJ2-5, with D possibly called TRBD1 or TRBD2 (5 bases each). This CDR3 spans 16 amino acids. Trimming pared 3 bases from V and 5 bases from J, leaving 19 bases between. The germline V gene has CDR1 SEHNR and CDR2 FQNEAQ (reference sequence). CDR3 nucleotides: TGTGCCAGCAGCTTTGGGACGGGGCATACTTTGGAGACCCAGTACTTC. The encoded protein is CASSFGTGHTLETQYF. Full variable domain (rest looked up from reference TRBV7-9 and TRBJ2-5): DTGVSQNPRHKITKRGQNVTFRCDPISEHNRLYWYRQTLGQGPEFLTYFQNEAQLEKSRLLSDRFSAERPKGSFSTLEIQRTEQGDSAMYLCASSFGTGHTLETQYFGPGTRLLVL.

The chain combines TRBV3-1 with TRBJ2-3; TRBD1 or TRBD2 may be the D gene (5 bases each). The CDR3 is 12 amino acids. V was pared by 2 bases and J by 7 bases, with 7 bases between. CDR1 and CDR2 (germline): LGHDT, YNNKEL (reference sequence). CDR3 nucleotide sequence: TGTGCCAGCAGCCAATGGGGGTATACGCAGTATTTT. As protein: CASSQWGYTQYF.

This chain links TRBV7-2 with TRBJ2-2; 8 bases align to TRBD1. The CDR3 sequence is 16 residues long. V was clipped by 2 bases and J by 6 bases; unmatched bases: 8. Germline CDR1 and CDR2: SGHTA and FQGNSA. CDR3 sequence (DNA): TGTGCCAGCAGCTTAACAGCAGGACAGGGCGCCGGGGAGCTGTTTTTT. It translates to CASSLTAGQGAGELFF. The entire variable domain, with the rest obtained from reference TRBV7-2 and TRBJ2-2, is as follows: GAGVSQSPSNKVTEKGKDVELRCDPISGHTALYWYRQSLGQGLEFLIYFQGNSAPDKSGLPSDRFSAERTGGSVSTLTIQRTQQEDSAVYLCASSLTAGQGAGELFFGEGSRLTVL.